This T cell receptor (beta chain) was obtained from a study of Ad26.COV2.S vaccination and SARS-CoV-2 variants. Study summary: Once, or twice with 56 days between doses, Ad26.COV2.S was given intramuscularly.

Measured with immunoSEQ multiplex PCR; TCRdb has only the in-frame clones, and not every one. The sample shows about 390,000 clones, 92% of them seen only once. Germline assignment: CDR1 SGHVS and CDR2 FNYEAQ. CDR3 length: 13 residues. V was pared by 2 bases and J by 5 bases, with 9 bases between. Treatment defined: around 19 received Ad26.COV2.S at low or high dose, single or two shots; 5 received placebo; per-sample allocation not given. Repertoires come from day 63 after the first vaccine or placebo injection. The starting material was peripheral blood, obtained in a trial of Ad26.COV2.S vaccine versus placebo. The receptor was derived from a person between 18 and 60 years old who received the Ad26.COV2.S COVID-19 vaccine or a placebo. This chain links TRBV7-6 with TRBJ1-1; D may be TRBD1 (5 bases). The CDR3 is CASSLQGGTEAFF. For the CDR3, the DNA is TGTGCCAGCAGCTTACAGGGAGGGACTGAAGCTTTCTTT.